These 5 T cell receptor beta chains were all obtained from the same sample, sequenced in a study of human T cells and chemical hapten exposure. TCRdb fed the RACE reads into MiXCR, producing one record per CDR3 protein. The sample lists 300,000 to 350,000 distinct CDR3 sequences; roughly 6.9% were seen once. Time point specified: patch test 1, 2 weeks after DPC sensitization. As to treatment: therapeutic diphenylcyclopropenone sensitization with weekly scalp DPC. The material was whole blood, obtained in connection with sensitization to the hapten diphenylcyclopropenone (DPC). The receptors come from a woman between 18 and 29 years old with alopecia areata. Some clones in this sample may be carry-over from other donors' samples.

The gene calls are TRBV7-9 and TRBJ1-1; D uncertain. CDR3 size: 14 residues. The V end lost 1 base, the J end lost 3 bases, and 9 bases lay between the germline ends. Germline-derived CDR1 and CDR2 are SEHNR and FQNEAQ (reference sequence). In DNA form, the CDR3 reads TGTGCCAGCAGCTTAGGACGGAAAGACACTGAAGCTTTCTTT. Amino acid sequence: CASSLGRKDTEAFF. The full variable domain, with the rest looked up from reference TRBV7-9 and TRBJ1-1, is DTGVSQNPRHKITKRGQNVTFRCDPISEHNRLYWYRQTLGQGPEFLTYFQNEAQLEKSRLLSDRFSAERPKGSFSTLEIQRTEQGDSAMYLCASSLGRKDTEAFFGQGTRLTVV.

This clonotype was seen more than once but under ten times. The chain couples TRBV9 to TRBJ2-5, with 12 bases that match TRBD2. CDR1 is SGDLS and CDR2 is YYNGEE in the germline V gene. The CDR3 sequence is 17 residues long. Unmatched junction bases numbered 8, after V lost 1 base and J lost 4 bases. In DNA, the CDR3 is TGTGCCAGCAGCGTAAGAATATCTAGCGGGGGGGTAGAGACCCAGTACTTC. Translated, it gives CASSVRISSGGVETQYF.

The gene calls are TRBV1 and TRBJ1-3; TRBD1, the table's D call, was not compared with the DNA. TRBV1 is a known pseudogene. The CDR3 is 20 amino acids. CDR3 bases: TGCACCAGCAGCCAAGATATACAGGGAGTCCTCCGACTCTCTGGAAACACCATATATTTT. It is translated as CTSSQDIQGVLRLSGNTIYF.

There are a few counts of this clonotype. The J gene is TRBJ1-2, the V gene TRBV28; 7 positions agree with TRBD1. Germline values: CDR1 MDHEN, CDR2 SYDVKM. J was trimmed by 5 bases and V by 5 bases; bases with no gene match: 17. The CDR3 loop spans 17 amino acids. The CDR3 reads CASSPPGQALDRYGYTF. In nucleotides, the CDR3 is TGTGCCAGCAGTCCCCCTGGACAGGCCCTCGATCGGTATGGCTACACCTTC.

In the case of this clonotype: This may come from a read error, since a much larger clone is one base off. This chain joins TRBV6-1 and TRBJ1-5; D unresolved. CDR3 size: 15 residues. Germline V gene data show CDR1 as MNHNS and CDR2 as SASEGT. V lost 8 bases, J lost 4 bases, and 18 bases lay in between. As DNA, the CDR3 is TGTGCCAGCGGAAGGCAGGCGACGCTTAATCAGCCCCAGCATTTT. Protein sequence: CASGRQATLNQPQHF.